The 31 T cell receptor beta chains listed next were all sequenced from one sample in a study of shared clonotypes between healthy human individuals. Data came from immunoSEQ multiplex PCR; TCRdb stores just in-frame clones and leaves some out. Of about 660,000 clones detected, around 72% appear once; the ten largest clones hold about 1.7%. Sequenced input: memory CD4+ T cells sorted from blood. Subset defined: CD45RA-negative fraction. These receptors originate from a woman aged 25-40 years in good health.

Remarks on this clone: The junction shows a germline mismatch at one end, possibly a read error. The chain links TRBV7-8 to TRBJ1-5, with 7 bases that match TRBD1. The CDR3 sequence is 16 residues long. Germline V gives CDR1 SGHVS, CDR2 FQNEAQ. The CDR3 DNA reads as TGTGCCAGCAGCTCAGATCGGCTACAGGGGAATCAACCCCAGCATTTT. It translates to CASSSDRLQGNQPQHF.

The chain combines TRBV27 with TRBJ1-4; perhaps TRBD1 as D (5 bases). Germline CDR1 and CDR2: MNHEY and SMNVEV (reference sequence). The CDR3 contains 15 residues. V shed 8 bases and J shed 2 bases, with 15 bases lying between them. CDR3: CASATQGATNEKLFF. DNA of the CDR3: TGTGCCAGCGCTACCCAGGGAGCCACTAATGAAAAACTGTTTTTT.

V usage is TRBV29-1 and J usage is TRBJ1-5, with 8 bases lining up with TRBD1. Per the germline V gene, CDR1 is SQVTM and CDR2 is ANQGSEA. V gave up 6 bases and J gave up 6 bases; unmatched junction bases: 10. CDR3 size: 14 residues. CDR3 bases: TGCAGCGTCGTTACAGGGGGAGTTGGTCAGCCCCAGCATTTT. This sequence encodes CSVVTGGVGQPQHF.

V usage is TRBV5-6 and J usage is TRBJ1-2, with 9 bases lining up with TRBD1. Losses at the gene ends were 1 base for V and 7 bases for J; bases not matched to a gene: 11. The CDR3 length is 16 residues. Germline V gives CDR1 SGHDT, CDR2 YYEEEE. The CDR3 coding sequence is TGTGCCAGCAGCTTGATTCCGGGACAGGGATCTCTTGGCTACACCTTC. Protein: CASSLIPGQGSLGYTF.

This chain joins TRBV5-1 and TRBJ1-3; 7 bases are a match to TRBD1. Germline CDR1 reads SGHRS; CDR2 reads YFSETQ. The trim removed 2 bases at V and 2 bases at J, leaving 4 bases unmatched. The CDR3 length is 15 residues. The chain's CDR3 is CASSLQTGTGNTIYF. The DNA of the CDR3 is TGCGCCAGCAGCTTACAGACAGGGACTGGAAACACCATATATTTT.

The chain recombines TRBV2 with TRBJ2-1; 11 bases align to TRBD2. From germline, CDR1 is SNHLY and CDR2 FYNNEI. The length of the CDR3 is 15 residues. V trimming: 6 bases; J trimming: 8 bases; junction bases outside the gene matches: 9. DNA of the CDR3: TGTGCCAGCAGACAACTAGCGGGAGTGACCCATGAGCAGTTCTTC. Encoded protein: CASRQLAGVTHEQFF.

The chain uses TRBV6-5 and TRBJ2-7; D may be TRBD1 (6 bases). Germline V gene sequence: CDR1 MNHEY, CDR2 SVGAGI. Trimming shortened V by 5 bases and J by 0 bases, and 14 bases separated the two germline ends. The CDR3 extends over 15 amino acids. The CDR3 here is CASSTQGSSSYEQYF. Here the CDR3 DNA reads TGTGCCAGCAGTACACAGGGCAGCAGCTCCTACGAGCAGTACTTC.

The chain joins TRBV7-2 to TRBJ1-1, with D perhaps matching TRBD1 (5 bases). Germline V lookup: CDR1 SGHTA, CDR2 FQGNSA. V lost 5 bases, J lost 5 bases, and 12 bases lay in between. The CDR3 spans 13 residues. DNA for the CDR3: TGTGCCAGCAGCCTGACAGTGAGAACTGAAGCTTTCTTT. This sequence encodes CASSLTVRTEAFF.

The chain uses TRBV7-3 and TRBJ1-1, with TRBD1 matching 9 bases. After removal of 5 bases from V and 6 bases from J, the junction contained 10 bases not matched to a gene. This CDR3 has 15 residues. CDR1 and CDR2 from the germline V gene are SGHTA and FQGTGA. The CDR3 nucleotides read TGTGCCAGCAGCCAAACAGGGGGCGCGGAGGCTGAAGCTTTCTTT. Amino acid sequence: CASSQTGGAEAEAFF.

The chain links TRBV12-5 to TRBJ2-2, with a possible D match to TRBD2 (6 bases). CDR3 length: 13 residues. V was pared by 3 bases and J by 6 bases, with 8 bases between. Germline-derived CDR1 and CDR2 are LGHNT and FRNRAP. The CDR3 region is CASGFSSAGELFF. Written as DNA, the CDR3 is TGTGCTAGTGGTTTCTCTAGCGCCGGGGAGCTGTTTTTT.

This clone has a handful of counts. This rearrangement joins TRBV6-5 to TRBJ2-6; D is possibly TRBD1 or TRBD2 (5 bases each). Trimming removed 5 bases from V and 0 bases from J, with 8 bases in between. This CDR3 contains 15 residues. CDR1 and CDR2 (germline): MNHEY, SVGAGI. The CDR3 DNA is TGTGCCAGCAGTGGGGACGCCTCTGGGGCCAACGTCCTGACTTTC. It specifies CASSGDASGANVLTF.

In nucleotides, the CDR3 is TGTGCCAGTGGGACAGATTATAGCAATCAGCCCCAGCATTTT. Encoded protein: CASGTDYSNQPQHF. This rearrangement joins TRBV19 to TRBJ1-5, with TRBD1 identical over 7 bases. The CDR3 spans 14 residues. Germline CDR1 is LNHDA and CDR2 is SQIVND (reference sequence). V lost 8 bases and J lost 0; bases outside the gene matches: 4.

This clone was observed a few times. The chain recombines TRBV29-1 with TRBJ2-1; the D gene is possibly TRBD2 (6 bases). Trimming left V 3 bases short and J 8 bases short, with 17 bases between. This CDR3 region has 14 residues. CDR1 SQVTM and CDR2 ANQGSEA come from the germline V gene. The CDR3, as DNA: TGCAGCGTTGACGTGGGACTCGCTACCGATGAGCAGTTCTTC. Protein product: CSVDVGLATDEQFF.

In this sample, this clone turned up many times. This same CDR3 is encoded by further DNA sequences in the sample. This chain links TRBV7-2 with TRBJ2-3; 10 bases agree with TRBD2. The length of the CDR3 is 16 residues. The ends lost 4 bases at V and 6 bases at J; junction bases unmatched: 10. The germline V gene encodes CDR1 SGHTA and CDR2 FQGNSA. The DNA for the CDR3 is TGTGCCAGCAGCTACTCGGCTAGCGGGAGTGGGGATACGCAGTATTTT. Its translation: CASSYSASGSGDTQYF.

V usage is TRBV7-3 and J usage is TRBJ2-5; perhaps TRBD1 as D (5 bases). Germline V CDR1 and CDR2: SGHTA, FQGTGA. Trimming took 2 bases from V and 2 from J, leaving 15 bases between them. This CDR3 comprises 16 residues. CDR3 sequence reads: CASSLLGRVIQETQYF. CDR3 nucleotides: TGTGCCAGCAGCTTACTCGGCAGGGTTATACAAGAGACCCAGTACTTC.

This chain joins TRBV19 and TRBJ2-7, with no clear D. Trimming took off 3 bases at V and 4 bases at J, with 13 bases between the two ends. Germline V lookup: CDR1 LNHDA, CDR2 SQIVND (reference sequence). The CDR3 is made up of 14 amino acids. CDR3 region: CASSMFGSHYEQYF. The CDR3 bases are TGTGCCAGTAGTATGTTCGGTTCCCATTACGAGCAGTACTTC.

The CDR3: CASRSSGTLGDEQFF. The CDR3 DNA is TGTGCCAGTCGTTCTAGCGGGACCCTGGGGGATGAGCAGTTCTTC. This sequence joins TRBV7-8 and TRBJ2-1; 9 bases are shared with TRBD2. The J segment lost 8 bases and the V segment lost 9 bases, leaving 14 bases of the junction unmatched. CDR3 length equals 15 residues. CDR1 and CDR2 from the germline V gene are SGHVS and FQNEAQ.

The chain employs TRBV6-1 and TRBJ2-3; 7 nucleotides agree with TRBD1. J lost 2 bases, V lost 0 bases, and 20 bases had no gene match. This CDR3 comprises 21 residues. Germline V gene lookup returns CDR1 MNHNS and CDR2 SASEGT. The CDR3 region is CASSEARRDRGPGQYTDTQYF. CDR3 sequence (DNA): TGTGCCAGCAGTGAAGCGCGTCGGGACAGAGGACCGGGCCAGTACACAGATACGCAGTATTTT.

CDR3 loop: CASSLTQGAGVRTDTQYF. CDR3 DNA: TGCGCCAGCAGCTTGACCCAGGGAGCGGGAGTTCGCACAGATACGCAGTATTTT. The chain recombines TRBV5-1 with TRBJ2-3; the match to TRBD2 covers 8 bases. The CDR3 has 18 amino acids. V was clipped by 1 base and J by 1 base; unmatched bases: 11. In germline, CDR1 is SGHRS, CDR2 YFSETQ.

This chain links TRBV28 with TRBJ2-4; D may be TRBD2 (6 bases). The CDR3 runs 17 residues. Germline CDR1 MDHEN, CDR2 SYDVKM. Trimming left V 6 bases short and J 2 bases short, with 20 bases between. The CDR3 spells CASRDRLGPRTKNIQYF. In nucleotides, the CDR3 is TGTGCCAGCAGGGATCGACTAGGGCCTAGGACCAAAAACATTCAGTACTTC.

This chain links TRBV28 with TRBJ1-4, with D perhaps matching TRBD1 (6 bases). This CDR3 region has 15 residues. Trimming shortened V by 2 bases and J by 4 bases, and 11 bases separated the two germline ends. CDR1 is MDHEN, CDR2 SYDVKM, per germline. CDR3 DNA sequence: TGTGCCAGCAGTTTAGAGGGGGGGGTTAATGAAAAACTGTTTTTT. It codes for CASSLEGGVNEKLFF.

Concerning this clone: An end of the junction differs from the germline gene, which may be a read error. V gene TRBV11-3 combines with J gene TRBJ1-3; perhaps TRBD1 as D (5 bases). CDR1 and CDR2 (germline): SGHNT, YENEEA. The CDR3 contains 12 residues. This CDR3 is CASSLDVRTNDF. The CDR3, as DNA: TGTGCCAGCAGCTTAGATGTCCGGACAAATGATTTT.

This clone was picked up a small number of times. Other nucleotide sequences in the sample specify the same CDR3. This rearrangement joins TRBV5-6 to TRBJ1-3; no clear D gene. The V gene's germline CDR1 is SGHDT and CDR2 YYEEEE. The CDR3 is made up of 12 amino acids. Trimming cost V 1 base and J 4 bases, with 3 bases left between them. CDR3 coding DNA: TGTGCCAGCAGCTTGTCGGGAAACACCATATATTTT. This translates into CASSLSGNTIYF.

J is TRBJ2-3 and V is TRBV30; 9 nucleotides match TRBD2. CDR1 and CDR2 from the germline V gene are GTSNPN and SVGIG (reference sequence). The CDR3 is made up of 16 amino acids. The J segment lost 4 bases and the V segment lost 0 bases, leaving 8 bases of the junction unmatched. This chain's CDR3 is CAWSVGLAGVSDTQYF. The CDR3 DNA sequence: TGTGCCTGGAGTGTTGGGTTAGCGGGAGTTTCAGATACGCAGTATTTT.

This clone was detected only a few times. The sample contains more than one DNA sequence encoding this CDR3. This chain connects TRBV5-4 to TRBJ2-3; D remains ambiguous. Germline V gene lookup returns CDR1 SGHNT and CDR2 YYREEE (reference sequence). The CDR3 length is 12 residues. Trimming stripped 0 bases from V and 5 bases from J, with 4 bases between. The CDR3: CASSLGGDTQYF. The CDR3 DNA reads TGTGCCAGCAGCTTGGGAGGAGATACGCAGTATTTT. The full variable domain, completed using reference TRBV5-4 and TRBJ2-3, is ETGVTQSPTHLIKTRGQQVTLRCSSQSGHNTVSWYQQALGQGPQFIFQYYREEENGRGNFPPRFSGLQFPNYSSELNVNALELDDSALYLCASSLGGDTQYFGPGTRLTVL.

This clone has just a few counts. V usage is TRBV19 and J usage is TRBJ2-3, with D hard to call. The CDR3 totals 13 residues. Trimming left V 7 bases short and J 1 base short, with 9 bases between. Germline V gene lookup returns CDR1 LNHDA and CDR2 SQIVND (reference sequence). The CDR3 bases are TGTGCCAGTAAACGTCCCCGCACAGATACGCAGTATTTT. Protein sequence: CASKRPRTDTQYF.

V usage is TRBV11-2 and J usage is TRBJ2-1; perhaps TRBD1 as D (6 bases). This CDR3 has 13 amino acids. The germline gives CDR1 SGHAT, CDR2 FQNNGV. Deletions cut 5 bases from V and 5 bases from J, with 10 bases between. The CDR3 DNA reads as TGTGCCAGCAGCCAAAACAGGGACAATGAGCAGTTCTTC. Its translation is CASSQNRDNEQFF.

V usage is TRBV11-1 and J usage is TRBJ2-7; D is unclear. The germline V gene encodes CDR1 SGHAT and CDR2 FQDESV (reference sequence). V was pared by 3 bases and J by 0 bases, with 9 bases between. The CDR3 sequence is 14 residues long. The CDR3 DNA sequence: TGTGCCAGCAGCTTCCAGAGAGTCTCCTACGAGCAGTACTTC. Translation: CASSFQRVSYEQYF.

This chain joins TRBV10-3 and TRBJ2-2; the D gene is possibly TRBD2 (5 bases). The V end lost 3 bases, the J end lost 5 bases, and 10 bases lay between the germline ends. This CDR3 has 14 amino acids. Germline values: CDR1 ENHRY, CDR2 SYGVKD. CDR3 in amino acids: CAISDMSGTGELFF. CDR3 sequence (DNA): TGTGCCATCAGTGACATGTCGGGGACCGGGGAGCTGTTTTTT.

This chain joins TRBV2 and TRBJ1-2, with TRBD1 matching 12 bases. J lost 6 bases, V lost 6 bases, and 5 bases had no gene match. The germline V gene encodes CDR1 SNHLY and CDR2 FYNNEI. The CDR3 loop spans 14 amino acids. CDR3 sequence reads: CASRPGTGGNGYTF. CDR3 in DNA: TGTGCCAGCAGGCCCGGGACAGGGGGCAATGGCTACACCTTC.

This chain connects TRBV18 to TRBJ2-7, with D possibly being TRBD1 (6 bases). V lost 6 bases and J lost 0, with 15 bases in between. The germline V gene encodes CDR1 KGHSH and CDR2 LQKENI. This CDR3 spans 15 amino acids. In DNA, the CDR3 is TGTGCCAGCTCTCCATGGACAGAAAGCTCCTACGAGCAGTACTTC. It specifies CASSPWTESSYEQYF.